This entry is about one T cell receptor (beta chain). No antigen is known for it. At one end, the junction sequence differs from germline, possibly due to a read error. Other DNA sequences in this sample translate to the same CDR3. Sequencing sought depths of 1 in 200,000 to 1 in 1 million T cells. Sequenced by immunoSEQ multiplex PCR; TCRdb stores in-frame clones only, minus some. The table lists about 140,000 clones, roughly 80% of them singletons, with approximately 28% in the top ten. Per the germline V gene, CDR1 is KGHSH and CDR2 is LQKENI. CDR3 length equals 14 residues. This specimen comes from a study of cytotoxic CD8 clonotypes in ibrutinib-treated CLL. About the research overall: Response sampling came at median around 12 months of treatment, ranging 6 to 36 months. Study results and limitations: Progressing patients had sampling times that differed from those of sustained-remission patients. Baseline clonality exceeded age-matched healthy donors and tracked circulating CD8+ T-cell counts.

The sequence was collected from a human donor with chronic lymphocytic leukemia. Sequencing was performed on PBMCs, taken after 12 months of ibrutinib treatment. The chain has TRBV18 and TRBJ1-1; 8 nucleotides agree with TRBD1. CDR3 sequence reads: CASSPQGDNTEAFF. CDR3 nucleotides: TGTGCCAGCTCGCCACAGGGGGATAATACTGAAGCTTTCTTT.